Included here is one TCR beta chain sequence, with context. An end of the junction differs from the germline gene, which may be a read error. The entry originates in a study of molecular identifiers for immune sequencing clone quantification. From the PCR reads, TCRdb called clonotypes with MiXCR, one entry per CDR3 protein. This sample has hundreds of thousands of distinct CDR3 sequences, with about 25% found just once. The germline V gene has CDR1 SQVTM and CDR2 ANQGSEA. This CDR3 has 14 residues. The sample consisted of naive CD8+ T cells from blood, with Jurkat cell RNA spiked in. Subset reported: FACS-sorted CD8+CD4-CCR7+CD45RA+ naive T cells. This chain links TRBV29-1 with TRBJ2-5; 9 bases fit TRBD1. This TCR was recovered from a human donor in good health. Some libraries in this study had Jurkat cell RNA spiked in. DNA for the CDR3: TGCAGCGTCACACCGGGACAGGGCAGAGAGCCCCAGAACTTC. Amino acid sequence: CSVTPGQGREPQNF.